These 17 T cell receptor beta chains were all obtained from the same sample, sequenced in a study of naive and memory T cell subsets. General study points: Especially in CD8 cells, naive repertoires contained a few larger clonotypes, possibly CD45RA-re-expressing memory cells.

Their cognate antigens are unknown. Two oligonucleotides, mixed equimolar, formed the beta constant-region primer covering TRBC1 and TRBC2. Nested alpha and beta constant-region primers with the SP2 primer drove four PCR rounds on ligated cDNA. TCRdb recomputed calls from the UMI-ligation and nested PCR reads with MiXCR, one row per CDR3 protein. The sample has over 110,000 distinct CDR3 sequences, about 20% seen once; the top ten hold 0.6% to 0.8%. Sequencing was performed on naive CD8+ T cells from blood. These receptors were collected from a human donor in good health.

This clonotype was seen more than once but under ten times. J is TRBJ2-7 and V is TRBV10-3; 9 positions agree with TRBD1. CDR3 length equals 13 residues. With V trimmed by 9 bases and J by 4 bases, 7 bases remained unmatched. The germline gives CDR1 ENHRY, CDR2 SYGVKD. CDR3 coding DNA: TGTGCCATGTCGGGACAGGGTTGGTACGAGCAGTACTTC. Translating it yields CAMSGQGWYEQYF.

The gene calls are TRBV29-1 and TRBJ1-1; 7 nucleotides align to TRBD1. Germline V gene lookup returns CDR1 SQVTM and CDR2 ANQGSEA. The V and J ends lost 7 bases and 1 base, in that order; junction bases with no gene match: 6. This CDR3 is 13 amino acids long. CDR3 coding DNA: TGCAGCGCAGGGGGAGGGCCGAACACTGAAGCTTTCTTT. This sequence encodes CSAGGGPNTEAFF.

Only a few counts were recorded for this clonotype. The chain couples TRBV6-6 to TRBJ2-1; 11 nucleotides agree with TRBD2. V lost 2 bases and J lost 2; bases outside the gene matches: 5. The CDR3 totals 17 residues. Germline lookup yields CDR1 MNHNY and CDR2 SVGAGI (reference sequence). This CDR3 is CASSYQLLAGAYNEQFF. The DNA of the CDR3 is TGTGCCAGCAGTTACCAACTACTAGCGGGAGCCTACAATGAGCAGTTCTTC.

The V call is TRBV11-2, the J call TRBJ2-1; D might be TRBD1 (6 bases). The length of the CDR3 is 13 residues. Trimming took off 3 bases at V and 8 bases at J, with 11 bases between the two ends. Germline-derived CDR1 and CDR2 are SGHAT and FQNNGV. The CDR3 nucleotides read TGTGCCAGCAGCTTCGGGACATCCCATGAGCAGTTCTTC. As protein: CASSFGTSHEQFF.

The V and J genes are TRBV3-1 and TRBJ1-5, with D uncertain. CDR3 length: 15 amino acids. V was cut by 3 bases and J by 4 bases, with 13 bases left in between. Germline V gives CDR1 LGHDT, CDR2 YNNKEL (reference sequence). The CDR3, as DNA: TGTGCCAGCAGCCACGGGAGCCCTTTTAATCAGCCCCAGCATTTT. This translates into CASSHGSPFNQPQHF.

This clonotype turned up a few times. This chain connects TRBV12-3 or TRBV12-4 to TRBJ2-7; either TRBD1 or TRBD2 may fit D (5 bases each). The CDR3 is made up of 15 amino acids. V dropped 1 base and J dropped 7 bases, with 17 bases sitting between them. Here the CDR3 DNA reads TGTGCCAGCAGTTTAGTCGGGACGGCGGTGGATGAGCAGTACTTC. This translates into CASSLVGTAVDEQYF.

The chain recombines TRBV19 with TRBJ1-4; no firm D call. The V and J ends lost 4 bases and 7 bases respectively, with 7 bases between them. This CDR3 is 12 amino acids long. Germline V gene sequence: CDR1 LNHDA, CDR2 SQIVND (reference sequence). The CDR3 is CASSRGSEKLFF. The CDR3, as DNA: TGTGCCAGTAGTAGAGGATCTGAAAAACTGTTTTTT.

This clonotype was counted a few times. This chain connects TRBV27 to TRBJ1-1; 7 positions match TRBD1. J gave up 1 base and V 0 bases, and 5 bases lay outside the gene matches. There are 16 residues in the CDR3. Germline V gives CDR1 MNHEY, CDR2 SMNVEV (reference sequence). The CDR3 nucleotides are TGTGCCAGCAGTTTATCAGGGGGCGTAAAGAACACTGAAGCTTTCTTT. It encodes CASSLSGGVKNTEAFF.

This rearrangement joins TRBV6-5 to TRBJ2-5; either TRBD1 or TRBD2 may supply D (6 bases each). Trimming took off 2 bases at V and 5 bases at J, with 18 bases between the two ends. CDR1 is MNHEY, CDR2 SVGAGI, per germline. The CDR3 sequence is 16 residues long. CDR3 sequence (DNA): TGTGCCAGCAGTTACGGGGGCTACACGGGGGACGAGACCCAGTACTTC. Residues: CASSYGGYTGDETQYF.

This clonotype appeared many times. This chain joins TRBV11-2 and TRBJ2-3; 7 bases fit TRBD2. The CDR3 is made up of 16 amino acids. Germline trimming cut 5 bases from V and 3 bases from J; bases unmatched to any gene: 11. In germline, CDR1 is SGHAT, CDR2 FQNNGV. Here the CDR3 reads CASSTQPAGVTDTQYF. The CDR3 nucleotides are TGTGCCAGCAGCACCCAGCCGGCGGGAGTGACAGATACGCAGTATTTT.

The DNA of the CDR3 is TGCAGCGTACAGAAGGAAAAACTGTTTTTT. Its protein product is CSVQKEKLFF. The gene calls are TRBV29-1 and TRBJ1-4; D is unclear. V was shortened by 6 bases and J by 8 bases, with 7 bases between the two germline ends. Germline-derived CDR1 and CDR2 are SQVTM and ANQGSEA. This CDR3 spans 10 amino acids.

The rearrangement joins TRBV25-1 to TRBJ2-7; 11 bases align to TRBD1. The germline V gene has CDR1 MGHDK and CDR2 SYGVNS. V shed 0 bases and J 6 bases; nucleotides not matched to a gene: 10. The CDR3 consists of 17 residues. The CDR3 loop is CASSEYFSGTGGSEQYF. The CDR3 nucleotides are TGTGCCAGCAGTGAATATTTCTCCGGGACAGGGGGGTCCGAGCAGTACTTC.

This clonotype was counted a few times. This chain links TRBV27 with TRBJ2-7; possibly TRBD1 or TRBD2 for D (5 bases each). Germline V gene data show CDR1 as MNHEY and CDR2 as SMNVEV (reference sequence). The length of the CDR3 is 16 residues. Trimming pared 2 bases from V and 2 bases from J, leaving 16 bases between. The CDR3 reads CASSLAFQGAPYEQYF. The CDR3 DNA reads as TGTGCCAGCAGTTTAGCTTTTCAGGGAGCCCCCTACGAGCAGTACTTC.

There are a few counts of this clonotype. The V and J genes are TRBV12-3 or TRBV12-4 and TRBJ2-5; 10 bases align to TRBD1. The CDR3 spans 15 residues. The J segment lost 2 bases and the V segment lost 9 bases, leaving 9 bases of the junction unmatched. The CDR3 sequence is CASQSGTGEQETQYF. In DNA, the CDR3 is TGTGCCAGTCAGTCCGGGACAGGGGAACAAGAGACCCAGTACTTC.

The chain couples TRBV18 to TRBJ2-7, with TRBD2 matching 7 bases. The CDR3 extends over 18 amino acids. V lost 4 bases to trimming and J lost 4 bases; unmatched junction nucleotides: 19. CDR1 is KGHSH and CDR2 is LQKENI in the germline V gene. The CDR3 region has the DNA TGTGCCAGCTCACAAGAGGGGTCCAAGCGGGAAATTGTTTACGAGCAGTACTTC. Protein product: CASSQEGSKREIVYEQYF.

The chain combines TRBV3-1 with TRBJ2-1; 9 nucleotides align to TRBD2. Germline V gene data show CDR1 as LGHDT and CDR2 as YNNKEL (reference sequence). Unmatched junction bases numbered 5, after V lost 0 bases and J lost 5 bases. CDR3 length: 16 amino acids. CDR3 sequence: CASSQDLAGRNNEQFF. DNA of the CDR3: TGTGCCAGCAGCCAAGACCTAGCGGGACGGAACAATGAGCAGTTCTTC.

This clonotype has a count of ten or more. The V and J genes are TRBV10-3 and TRBJ1-4, with D maybe TRBD1 (5 bases). The CDR3 loop spans 15 amino acids. Germline CDR1 ENHRY, CDR2 SYGVKD. Deletions cut 5 bases from V and 5 bases from J, with 15 bases between. The CDR3 is CAISPDGTLNEKLFF. CDR3 nucleotide sequence: TGTGCCATCAGTCCGGACGGGACTTTAAATGAAAAACTGTTTTTT.